Detailed here is one T cell receptor beta chain. The antigen remains unidentified. CDR1 is SGHTA, CDR2 FQGNSA, per germline. The CDR3 is 15 amino acids. V gave up 4 bases and J gave up 4 bases, with 13 bases separating them. The method was immunoSEQ multiplex PCR; TCRdb's version includes in-frame clones alone and lacks a portion of them. The sample lists about 19,000 clones; around 86% were seen once. The sample is drawn from a study of T cells in narcolepsy. As for the study in general: Patients with NT1 or NT2 and healthy control donors were enrolled.

Study-level points and caveats: Same-patient CSF and blood CD4+ T cell clonotypes included HCRT-specific and TRIB2-specific autoreactive ones. Autoreactive clonotypes reportedly recurred in blood of same and different patients, not controls. Some memory CD4+ repertoires had no autoreactive clone sequences.

Sequenced sample: memory (CD45RA-) CD4+ T cells from blood. The V gene is TRBV7-2, the J gene TRBJ2-2, with no clear D. The origin of this receptor is a human donor in good health. This CDR3 is CASSSWVASTGELFF. CDR3 coding DNA: TGTGCCAGCAGCTCCTGGGTAGCCTCCACCGGGGAGCTGTTTTTT.